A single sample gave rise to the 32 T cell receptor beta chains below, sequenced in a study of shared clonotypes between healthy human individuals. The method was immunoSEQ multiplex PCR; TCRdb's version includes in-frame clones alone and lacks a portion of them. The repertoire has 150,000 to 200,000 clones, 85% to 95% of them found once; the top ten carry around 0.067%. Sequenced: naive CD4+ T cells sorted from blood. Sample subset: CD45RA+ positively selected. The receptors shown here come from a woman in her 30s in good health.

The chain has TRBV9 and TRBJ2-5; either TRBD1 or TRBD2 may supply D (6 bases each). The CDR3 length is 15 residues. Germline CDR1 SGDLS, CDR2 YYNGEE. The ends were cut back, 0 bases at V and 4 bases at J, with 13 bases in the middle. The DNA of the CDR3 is TGTGCCAGCAGCGTAGTGGGGGGCTCGGGAGAGACCCAGTACTTC. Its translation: CASSVVGGSGETQYF.

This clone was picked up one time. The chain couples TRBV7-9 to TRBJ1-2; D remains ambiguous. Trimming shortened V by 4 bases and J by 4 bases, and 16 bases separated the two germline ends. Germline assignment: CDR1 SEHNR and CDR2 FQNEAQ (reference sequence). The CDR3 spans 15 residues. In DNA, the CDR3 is TGTGCCAGCAGCTGGGGTGCGGTATCTCTCTATGGCTACACCTTC. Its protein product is CASSWGAVSLYGYTF. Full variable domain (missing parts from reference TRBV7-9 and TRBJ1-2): DTGVSQNPRHKITKRGQNVTFRCDPISEHNRLYWYRQTLGQGPEFLTYFQNEAQLEKSRLLSDRFSAERPKGSFSTLEIQRTEQGDSAMYLCASSWGAVSLYGYTFGSGTRLTVV.

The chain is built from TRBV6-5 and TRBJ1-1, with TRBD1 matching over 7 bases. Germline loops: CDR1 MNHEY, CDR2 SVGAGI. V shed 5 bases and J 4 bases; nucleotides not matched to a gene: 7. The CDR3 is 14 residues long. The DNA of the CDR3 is TGTGCCAGCAGTCCAGGGACAGTAACCACTGAAGCTTTCTTT. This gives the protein CASSPGTVTTEAFF.

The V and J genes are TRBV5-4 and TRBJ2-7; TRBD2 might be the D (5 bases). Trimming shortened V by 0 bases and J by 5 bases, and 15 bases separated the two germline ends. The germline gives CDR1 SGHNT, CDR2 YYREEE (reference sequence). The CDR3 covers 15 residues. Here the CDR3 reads CASSLGAGETNEQYF. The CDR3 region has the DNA TGTGCCAGCAGCTTGGGCGCCGGGGAGACAAACGAGCAGTACTTC.

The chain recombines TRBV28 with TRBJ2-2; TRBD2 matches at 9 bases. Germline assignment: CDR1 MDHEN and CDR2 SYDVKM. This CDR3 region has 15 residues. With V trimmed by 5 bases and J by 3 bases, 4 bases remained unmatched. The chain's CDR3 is CASSRLAGYTGELFF. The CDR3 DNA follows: TGTGCCAGCAGTCGGCTAGCGGGGTACACCGGGGAGCTGTTTTTT.

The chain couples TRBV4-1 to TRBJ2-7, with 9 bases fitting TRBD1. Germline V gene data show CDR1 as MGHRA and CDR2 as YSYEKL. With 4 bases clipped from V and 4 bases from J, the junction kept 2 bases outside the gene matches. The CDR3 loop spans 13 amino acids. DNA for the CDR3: TGCGCCAGCAGCCGCGGACAGGGGTACGAGCAGTACTTC. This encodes CASSRGQGYEQYF.

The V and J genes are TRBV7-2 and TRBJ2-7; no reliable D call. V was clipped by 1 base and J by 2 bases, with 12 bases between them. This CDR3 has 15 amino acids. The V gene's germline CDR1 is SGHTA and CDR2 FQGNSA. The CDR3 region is CASSLGGGIAYEQYF. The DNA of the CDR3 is TGTGCCAGCAGCTTAGGAGGTGGGATCGCCTACGAGCAGTACTTC.

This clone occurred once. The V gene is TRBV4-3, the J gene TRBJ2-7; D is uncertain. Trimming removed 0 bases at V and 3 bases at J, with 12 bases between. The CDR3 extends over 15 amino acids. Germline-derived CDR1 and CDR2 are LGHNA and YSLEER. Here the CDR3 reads CASSQDVPAYYEQYF. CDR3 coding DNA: TGCGCCAGCAGCCAAGACGTTCCAGCCTACTACGAGCAGTACTTC.

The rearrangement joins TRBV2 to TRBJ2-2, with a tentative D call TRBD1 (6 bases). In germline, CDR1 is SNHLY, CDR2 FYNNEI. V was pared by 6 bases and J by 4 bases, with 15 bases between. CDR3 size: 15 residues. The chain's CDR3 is CASSASRGGTGELFF. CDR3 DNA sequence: TGTGCCAGCAGCGCCTCCCGAGGGGGCACCGGGGAGCTGTTTTTT.

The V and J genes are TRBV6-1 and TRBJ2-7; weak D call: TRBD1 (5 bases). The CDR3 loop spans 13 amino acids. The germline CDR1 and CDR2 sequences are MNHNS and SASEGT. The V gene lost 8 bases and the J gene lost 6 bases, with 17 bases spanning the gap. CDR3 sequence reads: CASPAGRLGEQYF. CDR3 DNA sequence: TGTGCCAGCCCGGCAGGGCGCTTAGGCGAGCAGTACTTC.

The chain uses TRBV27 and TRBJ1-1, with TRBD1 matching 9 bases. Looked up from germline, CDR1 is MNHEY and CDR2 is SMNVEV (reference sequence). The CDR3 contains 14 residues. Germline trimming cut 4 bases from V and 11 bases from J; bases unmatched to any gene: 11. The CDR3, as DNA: TGTGCCAGCAGTTCGTCCCGGGACAGGGCTCGGGCTTTCTTT. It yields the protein CASSSSRDRARAFF.

CDR3 DNA sequence: TGTGCCAGTAGTATCCTTGACTTGAAGCCCCAGCATTTT. Residues: CASSILDLKPQHF. This sequence joins TRBV19 and TRBJ1-5; D unresolved. Trimming took off 3 bases at V and 8 bases at J, with 11 bases between the two ends. This CDR3 is built from 13 residues. The V gene's germline CDR1 is LNHDA and CDR2 SQIVND (reference sequence).

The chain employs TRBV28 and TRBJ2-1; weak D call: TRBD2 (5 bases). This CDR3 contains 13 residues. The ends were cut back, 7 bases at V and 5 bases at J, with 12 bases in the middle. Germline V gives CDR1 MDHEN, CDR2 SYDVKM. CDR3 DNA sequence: TGTGCCAGCACCCTGGACTTCAACAATGAGCAGTTCTTC. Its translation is CASTLDFNNEQFF.

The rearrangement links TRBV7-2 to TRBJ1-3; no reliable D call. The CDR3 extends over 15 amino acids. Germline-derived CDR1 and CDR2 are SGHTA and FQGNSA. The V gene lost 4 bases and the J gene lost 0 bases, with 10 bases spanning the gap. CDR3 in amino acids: CASSWDGFSGNTIYF. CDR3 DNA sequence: TGTGCCAGCAGCTGGGATGGGTTCTCTGGAAACACCATATATTTT. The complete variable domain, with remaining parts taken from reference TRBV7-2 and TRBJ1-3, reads GAGVSQSPSNKVTEKGKDVELRCDPISGHTALYWYRQSLGQGLEFLIYFQGNSAPDKSGLPSDRFSAERTGGSVSTLTIQRTQQEDSAVYLCASSWDGFSGNTIYFGEGSWLTVV.

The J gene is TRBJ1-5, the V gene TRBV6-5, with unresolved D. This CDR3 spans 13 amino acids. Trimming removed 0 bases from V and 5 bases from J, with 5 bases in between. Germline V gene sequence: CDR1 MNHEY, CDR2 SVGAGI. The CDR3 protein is CASSYSRDQPQHF. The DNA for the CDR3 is TGTGCCAGCAGTTACTCGAGAGATCAGCCCCAGCATTTT.

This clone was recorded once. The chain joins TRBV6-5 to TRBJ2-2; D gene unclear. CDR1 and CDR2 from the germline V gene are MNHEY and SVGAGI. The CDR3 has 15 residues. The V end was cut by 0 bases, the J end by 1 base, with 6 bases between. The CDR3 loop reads CASSYSVQNTGELFF. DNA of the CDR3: TGTGCCAGCAGTTACTCGGTACAGAACACCGGGGAGCTGTTTTTT.

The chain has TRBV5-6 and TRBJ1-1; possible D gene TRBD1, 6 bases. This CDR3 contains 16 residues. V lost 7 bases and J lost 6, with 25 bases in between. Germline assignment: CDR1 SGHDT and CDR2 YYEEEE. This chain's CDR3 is CASGTMGGGAFPEAFF. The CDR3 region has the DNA TGTGCCAGCGGAACGATGGGTGGGGGGGCTTTTCCTGAAGCTTTCTTT.

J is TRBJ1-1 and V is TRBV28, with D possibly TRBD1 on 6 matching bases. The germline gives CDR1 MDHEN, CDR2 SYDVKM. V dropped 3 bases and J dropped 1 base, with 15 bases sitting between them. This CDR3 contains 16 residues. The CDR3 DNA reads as TGTGCCAGCAGTTTTGGTAGGGGGGACAAGAACACTGAAGCTTTCTTT. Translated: CASSFGRGDKNTEAFF. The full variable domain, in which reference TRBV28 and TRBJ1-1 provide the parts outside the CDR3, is DVKVTQSSRYLVKRTGEKVFLECVQDMDHENMFWYRQDPGLGLRLIYFSYDVKMKEKGDIPEGYSVSREKKERFSLILESASTNQTSMYLCASSFGRGDKNTEAFFGQGTRLTVV.

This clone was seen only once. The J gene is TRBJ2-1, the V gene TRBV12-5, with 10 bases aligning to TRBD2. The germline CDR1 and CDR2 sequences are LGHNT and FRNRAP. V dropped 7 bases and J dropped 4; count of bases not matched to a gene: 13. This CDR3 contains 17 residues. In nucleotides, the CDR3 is TGTGCTAGTGCCTTAAAGCTCGGACTAGCGGCATACAATGAGCAGTTCTTC. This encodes CASALKLGLAAYNEQFF.

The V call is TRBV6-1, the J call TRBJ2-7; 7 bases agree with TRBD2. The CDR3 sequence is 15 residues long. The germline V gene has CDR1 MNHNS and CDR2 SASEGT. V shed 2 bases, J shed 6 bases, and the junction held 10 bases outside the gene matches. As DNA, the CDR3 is TGTGCCAGCAGTGAACGTGGCGGCGGGAGTGCCGAGCAGTACTTC. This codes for CASSERGGGSAEQYF.

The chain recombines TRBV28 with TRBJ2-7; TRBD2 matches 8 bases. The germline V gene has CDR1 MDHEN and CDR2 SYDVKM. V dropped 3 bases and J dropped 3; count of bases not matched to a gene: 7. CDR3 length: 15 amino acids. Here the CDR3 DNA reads TGTGCCAGCAGTTTGGGTAGCGGGATCCTCTACGAGCAGTACTTC. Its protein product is CASSLGSGILYEQYF.

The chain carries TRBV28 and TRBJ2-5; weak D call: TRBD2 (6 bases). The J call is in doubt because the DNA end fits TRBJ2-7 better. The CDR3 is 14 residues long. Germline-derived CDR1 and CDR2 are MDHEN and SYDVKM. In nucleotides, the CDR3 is TGTGCCAGCAGTTTAAGTAGCGGTACGCTCGAGCAGTACTTC. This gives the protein CASSLSSGTLEQYF.

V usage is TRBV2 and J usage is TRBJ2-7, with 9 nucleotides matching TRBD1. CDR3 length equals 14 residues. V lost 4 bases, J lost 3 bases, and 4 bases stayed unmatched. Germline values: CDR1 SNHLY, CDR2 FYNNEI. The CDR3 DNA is TGTGCCAGCAGTGCCGGGACAGGGTTCTACGAGCAGTACTTC. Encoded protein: CASSAGTGFYEQYF. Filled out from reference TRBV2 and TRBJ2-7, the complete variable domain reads EPEVTQTPSHQVTQMGQEVILRCVPISNHLYFYWYRQILGQKVEFLVSFYNNEISEKSEIFDDQFSVERPDGSNFTLKIRSTKLEDSAMYFCASSAGTGFYEQYFGPGTRLTVT.

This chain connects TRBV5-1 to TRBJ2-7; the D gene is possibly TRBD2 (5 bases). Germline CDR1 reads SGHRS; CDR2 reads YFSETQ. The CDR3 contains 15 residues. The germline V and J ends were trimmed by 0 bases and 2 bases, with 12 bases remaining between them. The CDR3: CASSLEGTRAYEQYF. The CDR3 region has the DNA TGCGCCAGCAGCTTGGAGGGTACTAGGGCCTACGAGCAGTACTTC.

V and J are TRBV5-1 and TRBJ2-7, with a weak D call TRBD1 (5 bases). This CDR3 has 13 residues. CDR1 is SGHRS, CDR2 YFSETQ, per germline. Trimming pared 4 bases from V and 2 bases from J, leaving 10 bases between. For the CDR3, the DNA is TGCGCCAGCAGCCCTACAGGTACCTACGAGCAGTACTTC. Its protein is CASSPTGTYEQYF.

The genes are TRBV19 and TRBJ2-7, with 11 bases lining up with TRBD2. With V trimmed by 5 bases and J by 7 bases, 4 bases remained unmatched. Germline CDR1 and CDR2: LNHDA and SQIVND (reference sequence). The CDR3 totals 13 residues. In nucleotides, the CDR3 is TGTGCCAGTAGTTCTAGCGGGAGGAAAGAGCAGTACTTC. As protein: CASSSSGRKEQYF.

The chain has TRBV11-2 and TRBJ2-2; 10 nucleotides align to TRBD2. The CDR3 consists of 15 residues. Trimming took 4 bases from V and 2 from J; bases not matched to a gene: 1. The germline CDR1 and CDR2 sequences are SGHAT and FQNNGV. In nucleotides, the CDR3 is TGTGCCAGCAGCTGGACTAGCGGCAACACCGGGGAGCTGTTTTTT. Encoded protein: CASSWTSGNTGELFF.

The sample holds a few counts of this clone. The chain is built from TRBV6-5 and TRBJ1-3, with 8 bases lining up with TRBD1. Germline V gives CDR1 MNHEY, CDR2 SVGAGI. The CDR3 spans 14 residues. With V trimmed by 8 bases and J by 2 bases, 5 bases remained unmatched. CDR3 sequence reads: CASGDRGTGNTIYF. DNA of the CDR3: TGTGCCAGCGGTGACAGGGGAACTGGAAACACCATATATTTT.

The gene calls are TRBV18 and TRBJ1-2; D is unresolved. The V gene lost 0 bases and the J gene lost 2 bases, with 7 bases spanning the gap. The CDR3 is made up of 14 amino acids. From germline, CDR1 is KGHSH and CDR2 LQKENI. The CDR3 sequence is CASSPPNQNYGYTF. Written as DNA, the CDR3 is TGTGCCAGCTCACCACCGAACCAGAACTATGGCTACACCTTC.

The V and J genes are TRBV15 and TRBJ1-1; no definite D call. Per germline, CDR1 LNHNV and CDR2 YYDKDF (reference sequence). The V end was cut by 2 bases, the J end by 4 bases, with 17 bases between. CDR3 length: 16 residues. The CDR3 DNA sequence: TGTGCCACCAGCAGACCCGCCGGTAAAGGGAGCACTGAAGCTTTCTTT. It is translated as CATSRPAGKGSTEAFF.

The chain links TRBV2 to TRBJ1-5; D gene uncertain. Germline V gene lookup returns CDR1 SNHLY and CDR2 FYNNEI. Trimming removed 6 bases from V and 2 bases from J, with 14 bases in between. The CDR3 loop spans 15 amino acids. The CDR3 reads CASSEGAAGNQPQHF. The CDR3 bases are TGTGCCAGCAGCGAGGGAGCCGCGGGCAATCAGCCCCAGCATTTT.

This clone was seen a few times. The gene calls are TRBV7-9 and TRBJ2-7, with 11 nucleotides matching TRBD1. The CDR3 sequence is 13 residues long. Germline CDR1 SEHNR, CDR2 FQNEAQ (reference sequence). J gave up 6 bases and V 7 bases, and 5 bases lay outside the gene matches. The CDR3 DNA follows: TGTGCCAGCAATAGGGACAGGGGGTTCGAGCAGTACTTC. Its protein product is CASNRDRGFEQYF.